The 31 T cell receptor beta chains given below trace back to one sample, sequenced in a study of patients and donors after allogeneic stem cell transplantation. TCRdb reanalysed the RT-PCR reads using MiXCR and keeps one entry per CDR3 protein. The sample contains some 200,000 distinct CDR3 sequences, approximately 41% of which appear only once. Source material: blood, either unsorted or a sorted T cell fraction (not recorded which). These receptor sequences come from a human donor who was either an allogeneic HSCT recipient or a stem cell or donor lymphocyte infusion donor (not recorded which). It is not recorded whose cells these are; they may come from a transplant donor.

This clonotype has just a few counts. CDR3 residues: CASSSKGFGALNEAFF. The CDR3 bases are TGTGCCAGCAGCTCTAAAGGGTTCGGGGCACTCAATGAAGCTTTCTTT. The rearrangement uses TRBV7-2 and TRBJ1-1; D perhaps matches TRBD1 (5 bases). The germline gives CDR1 SGHTA, CDR2 FQGNSA. This CDR3 comprises 16 residues. V was pared by 4 bases and J by 7 bases, with 22 bases between.

The rearrangement uses TRBV11-1 and TRBJ1-1; 10 bases line up with TRBD1. Trimming cost V 4 bases and J 3 bases; bases outside gene matches: 5. The CDR3 has 15 amino acids. From germline, CDR1 is SGHAT and CDR2 FQDESV (reference sequence). This chain's CDR3 is CASSWRDRGHTEAFF. CDR3 sequence (DNA): TGTGCCAGCAGCTGGCGGGACAGGGGACACACTGAAGCTTTCTTT.

Only one count was recorded for this clonotype. This chain joins TRBV12-3 or TRBV12-4 and TRBJ2-7; D remains ambiguous. Between the trimmed V and J ends, which lost 6 bases and 6 bases, there was a span of 9 bases. CDR3 length: 11 residues. The CDR3 reads CASSTSREQYF. CDR3 bases: TGTGCCAGCAGCACGAGCCGCGAGCAGTACTTC.

This clonotype was found a few times. The genes are TRBV5-5 and TRBJ1-1, with unresolved D. Per germline, CDR1 SGHKS and CDR2 YYEKEE (reference sequence). The CDR3 totals 14 residues. V was cut by 0 bases and J by 1 base, with 7 bases left in between. The CDR3 protein is CASSLVPGNTEAFF. The CDR3 bases are TGTGCCAGCAGCTTGGTGCCAGGGAACACTGAAGCTTTCTTT.

The chain is built from TRBV9 and TRBJ2-2; D possibly corresponds to TRBD2 (5 bases). Germline V CDR1 and CDR2: SGDLS, YYNGEE. The V end was cut by 3 bases, the J end by 2 bases, with 8 bases between. The CDR3 runs 14 residues. The CDR3 nucleotides read TGTGCCAGCAGCGGCAGACTAAACACCGGGGAGCTGTTTTTT. It yields the protein CASSGRLNTGELFF.

The chain has TRBV5-1 and TRBJ1-2, with TRBD1 as a possible D gene (5 bases). The ends were cut back, 2 bases at V and 4 bases at J, with 15 bases in the middle. CDR3 length equals 15 residues. CDR1 SGHRS and CDR2 YFSETQ come from the germline V gene. The CDR3 coding sequence is TGCGCCAGCAGCTTTTACCCACAGGAGCTCTATGGCTACACCTTC. Its translation is CASSFYPQELYGYTF.

J is TRBJ1-2 and V is TRBV12-3 or TRBV12-4; 10 bases fit TRBD1. The CDR3 extends over 14 amino acids. V lost 3 bases, J lost 8 bases, and 6 bases stayed unmatched. The DNA for the CDR3 is TGTGCCAGCAGTTTTGGACAGGGGGAGTACGGCTACACCTTC. It is translated as CASSFGQGEYGYTF.

The rearrangement joins TRBV9 to TRBJ2-1; D not certain. This CDR3 is built from 15 residues. Germline V gene lookup returns CDR1 SGDLS and CDR2 YYNGEE. Trimming removed 0 bases at V and 2 bases at J, with 9 bases between. The CDR3 reads CASSVGYSTYNEQFF. The CDR3 nucleotides read TGTGCCAGCAGCGTAGGATACAGCACCTACAATGAGCAGTTCTTC.

This rearrangement joins TRBV5-1 to TRBJ2-2; no clear D gene. The CDR3 consists of 14 residues. V was shortened by 5 bases and J by 1 base, with 9 bases between the two germline ends. Germline-derived CDR1 and CDR2 are SGHRS and YFSETQ. Here the CDR3 reads CASRVERNTGELFF. The CDR3 coding sequence is TGCGCCAGCAGAGTGGAACGGAACACCGGGGAGCTGTTTTTT. Supplemented by reference TRBV5-1 and TRBJ2-2, the full variable domain reads KAGVTQTPRYLIKTRGQQVTLSCSPISGHRSVSWYQQTPGQGLQFLFEYFSETQRNKGNFPGRFSGRQFSNSRSEMNVSTLELGDSALYLCASRVERNTGELFFGEGSRLTVL.

The chain is built from TRBV12-3 or TRBV12-4 and TRBJ2-1; 7 bases are a match to TRBD2. Unmatched junction bases numbered 4, after V lost 4 bases and J lost 4 bases. This CDR3 spans 14 amino acids. The CDR3 region is CASSSSGLYNEQFF. The CDR3 DNA follows: TGTGCCAGCAGTTCCTCGGGACTATACAATGAGCAGTTCTTC.

This clonotype appeared a few times. The J gene is TRBJ1-1, the V gene TRBV7-9; D gene uncertain. Germline values: CDR1 SEHNR, CDR2 FQNEAQ (reference sequence). Trimming took 6 bases from V and 5 from J, leaving 13 bases between them. The CDR3 has 13 amino acids. The CDR3 DNA follows: TGTGCCAGCAGGAACCTTGAGGATACTGAAGCTTTCTTT. Its translation is CASRNLEDTEAFF.

This rearrangement joins TRBV12-3 or TRBV12-4 to TRBJ2-1; 8 nucleotides agree with TRBD2. The J segment lost 5 bases and the V segment lost 6 bases, leaving 12 bases of the junction unmatched. CDR3 size: 16 residues. Written as DNA, the CDR3 is TGTGCCAGCAGGCTTTCCTCGGGTAGCGGGGACAATGAGCAGTTCTTC. Its protein product is CASRLSSGSGDNEQFF.

The V and J genes are TRBV25-1 and TRBJ2-5; a weak D match, TRBD1 (7 bases). Germline CDR1 reads MGHDK; CDR2 reads SYGVNS. This CDR3 comprises 16 residues. Trimming cost V 2 bases and J 2 bases, with 15 bases left between them. CDR3 amino acids: CASSEGGGGLQETQYF. The DNA of the CDR3 is TGTGCCAGCAGTGAAGGAGGGGGCGGCCTACAAGAGACCCAGTACTTC.

The chain combines TRBV7-2 with TRBJ2-5; TRBD1 aligns across 7 bases. V shed 1 base, J shed 2 bases, and the junction held 7 bases outside the gene matches. This CDR3 has 16 residues. Germline V gives CDR1 SGHTA, CDR2 FQGNSA. CDR3 bases: TGTGCCAGCAGCTTAGGGACAGGACCGGGGCAAGAGACCCAGTACTTC. Protein: CASSLGTGPGQETQYF.

This clonotype was counted only a few times. The rearrangement uses TRBV4-3 and TRBJ2-1; D is perhaps TRBD2 (6 bases). This CDR3 is 17 amino acids long. The V end lost 2 bases, the J end lost 0 bases, and 14 bases lay between the germline ends. Germline CDR1 LGHNA, CDR2 YSLEER. The CDR3 DNA reads TGCGCCAGCAGCCAATTGGGACTCCAGAGCTCCTACAATGAGCAGTTCTTC. Translating gives CASSQLGLQSSYNEQFF.

V and J are TRBV7-9 and TRBJ2-2; 8 bases are shared with TRBD2. V shed 8 bases and J 6 bases; nucleotides not matched to a gene: 14. CDR1 and CDR2 from the germline V gene are SEHNR and FQNEAQ (reference sequence). This CDR3 is 16 amino acids long. CDR3 nucleotide sequence: TGTGCCAGCGGTTGGTATCGGGAGGGCCAATCCGGGGAGCTGTTTTTT. Residues: CASGWYREGQSGELFF.

The sample holds a few counts of this clonotype. The chain joins TRBV5-1 to TRBJ2-7; the match to TRBD1 covers 7 bases. After removal of 2 bases from V and 3 bases from J, the junction contained 5 bases not matched to a gene. The CDR3 spans 14 residues. The germline CDR1 and CDR2 sequences are SGHRS and YFSETQ. Written as DNA, the CDR3 is TGCGCCAGCAGCTTAAAATCAGGGGGCTACGAGCAGTACTTC. It encodes CASSLKSGGYEQYF.

This chain uses TRBV29-1 with TRBJ2-7; 9 bases fit TRBD1. Germline V gene lookup returns CDR1 SQVTM and CDR2 ANQGSEA. V was clipped by 4 bases and J by 2 bases; unmatched bases: 6. This CDR3 has 14 amino acids. CDR3 in DNA: TGCAGCGTTGTCGCGGGACAGGGTACCTACGAGCAGTACTTC. Its protein is CSVVAGQGTYEQYF.

This clonotype was seen only a few times. The CDR3 region is CASRPGQGANRGYTF. CDR3 nucleotide sequence: TGTGCCAGCAGACCTGGACAGGGGGCGAATCGAGGCTACACCTTC. This chain uses TRBV7-2 with TRBJ1-2; 11 nucleotides match TRBD1. Germline V CDR1 and CDR2: SGHTA, FQGNSA. With 6 bases clipped from V and 8 bases from J, the junction kept 11 bases outside the gene matches. The CDR3 has 15 amino acids.

This clonotype has just a few counts. The chain is built from TRBV28 and TRBJ1-3; D call uncertain. CDR3 length equals 15 residues. V was cut by 3 bases and J by 4 bases, with 13 bases left in between. Germline lookup yields CDR1 MDHEN and CDR2 SYDVKM. The CDR3 sequence is CASSFFGGRGNTIYF. CDR3 bases: TGTGCCAGCAGTTTTTTCGGAGGTCGGGGAAACACCATATATTTT.

This rearrangement joins TRBV12-3 or TRBV12-4 to TRBJ1-1, with unresolved D. The CDR3 consists of 13 residues. The germline V and J ends were trimmed by 6 bases and 5 bases, with 13 bases remaining between them. CDR3: CASSAPDHTEAFF. As DNA, the CDR3 is TGTGCCAGCAGCGCCCCGGACCATACTGAAGCTTTCTTT.

The chain uses TRBV5-5 and TRBJ2-1, with D perhaps matching TRBD2 (5 bases). This CDR3 has 15 residues. Germline CDR1 is SGHKS and CDR2 is YYEKEE (reference sequence). V was cut by 0 bases and J by 4 bases, with 11 bases left in between. The CDR3 bases are TGTGCCAGCAGCTTGGTAGAGGGAAGATACAATGAGCAGTTCTTC. Its translation: CASSLVEGRYNEQFF.

The chain combines TRBV7-2 with TRBJ1-2; D may be TRBD1 (6 bases). V lost 1 base to trimming and J lost 8 bases, with 20 bases between them. Per the germline V gene, CDR1 is SGHTA and CDR2 is FQGNSA. This CDR3 is 16 amino acids long. CDR3 nucleotides: TGTGCCAGCAGCTTAGACCCACAGGGAGAAATGCGGGGCTACACCTTC. Translating gives CASSLDPQGEMRGYTF.

A few counts support this clonotype. The chain carries TRBV25-1 and TRBJ1-1; tentatively, D is TRBD1 (5 bases). Germline assignment: CDR1 MGHDK and CDR2 SYGVNS. V shed 4 bases and J shed 6 bases, with 15 bases lying between them. This CDR3 contains 14 residues. The CDR3 loop is CASSVGSGTAEAFF. CDR3 bases: TGTGCCAGCAGTGTGGGTTCAGGGACCGCTGAAGCTTTCTTT. Supplemented by reference TRBV25-1 and TRBJ1-1, the full variable domain reads EADIYQTPRYLVIGTGKKITLECSQTMGHDKMYWYQQDPGMELHLIHYSYGVNSTEKGDLSSESTVSRIRTEHFPLTLESARPSHTSQYLCASSVGSGTAEAFFGQGTRLTVV.

In this sample, this clonotype turned up many times. V and J are TRBV6-2 or TRBV6-3 and TRBJ1-2; unclear D gene. CDR3 length: 15 residues. The germline V gene has CDR1 MNHEY and CDR2 SVGEGT. Trimming took off 7 bases at V and 2 bases at J, with 17 bases between the two ends. The CDR3 DNA reads TGTGCCAGCAAGACCGACCCTCCGGCGAACTATGGCTACACCTTC. Its protein is CASKTDPPANYGYTF.

The V and J genes are TRBV12-3 or TRBV12-4 and TRBJ2-3; TRBD2 matches 7 bases. There are 16 residues in the CDR3. The V and J ends lost 5 bases and 0 bases, in that order; junction bases with no gene match: 8. CDR3 residues: CASSPRSGTSTDTQYF. CDR3 DNA sequence: TGTGCCAGCAGTCCCCGCAGCGGGACTAGCACAGATACGCAGTATTTT.

This clonotype was recorded at least ten times. J is TRBJ1-4 and V is TRBV10-3; D is undetermined. From germline, CDR1 is ENHRY and CDR2 SYGVKD. Trimming stripped 0 bases from V and 3 bases from J, with 8 bases between. This CDR3 is 15 amino acids long. CDR3 protein: CAISESRKSNEKLFF. The CDR3 bases are TGTGCCATCAGTGAGTCGAGAAAATCTAATGAAAAACTGTTTTTT.

This clonotype was picked up a small number of times. The rearrangement uses TRBV20-1 and TRBJ2-3; D perhaps matches TRBD2 (5 bases). The CDR3 is 14 amino acids. V was cut by 6 bases and J by 1 base, with 14 bases left in between. Germline loops: CDR1 DFQATT, CDR2 SNEGSKA (reference sequence). The CDR3 DNA reads TGCAGTGCGAGGACTTTTCCCCGCACAGATACGCAGTATTTT. It translates to CSARTFPRTDTQYF.

This chain joins TRBV7-9 and TRBJ2-7, with D possibly TRBD1 on 6 matching bases. V gave up 5 bases and J gave up 0 bases, with 17 bases separating them. CDR1 is SEHNR and CDR2 is FQNEAQ in the germline V gene (reference sequence). The CDR3 has 16 amino acids. The CDR3 is CASSGGGGPSSYEQYF. For the CDR3, the DNA is TGTGCCAGCAGCGGTGGGGGCGGGCCTAGCTCCTACGAGCAGTACTTC.

On this clonotype: Because the CDR3 is missing its conserved closing phenylalanine or tryptophan, this is likely a read error. It is unclear where the CDR3 begins or ends on the DNA, so no DNA is shown, and the CDR3 is as TCRdb lists it. V gene TRBV15 combines with J gene TRBJ2-3; the listed D gene, TRBD1, was not tested against the DNA. The germline CDR1 and CDR2 sequences are LNHNV and YYDKDF (reference sequence). The CDR3 sequence runs 11 residues, both termini included. CDR3 amino acids: CATSRDRDRAQ.

CDR3 nucleotides: TGTGCCAGCAGTTACTACCGGGGAGGATCACCCCTCCACTTT. The encoded protein is CASSYYRGGSPLHF. The chain uses TRBV6-5 and TRBJ1-6; D ambiguous. Germline lookup yields CDR1 MNHEY and CDR2 SVGAGI. Trimming removed 1 base from V and 10 bases from J, with 11 bases in between. The CDR3 covers 14 residues.